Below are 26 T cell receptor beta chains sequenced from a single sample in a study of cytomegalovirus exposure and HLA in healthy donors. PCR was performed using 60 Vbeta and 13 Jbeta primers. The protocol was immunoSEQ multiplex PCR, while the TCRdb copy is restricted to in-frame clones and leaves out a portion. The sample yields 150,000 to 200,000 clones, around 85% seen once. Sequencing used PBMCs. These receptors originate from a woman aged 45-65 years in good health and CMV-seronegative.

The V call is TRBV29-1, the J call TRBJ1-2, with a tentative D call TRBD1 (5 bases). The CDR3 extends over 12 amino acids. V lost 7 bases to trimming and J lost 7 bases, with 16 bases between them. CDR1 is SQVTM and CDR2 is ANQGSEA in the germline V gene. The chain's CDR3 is CSAGHPYSGYTF. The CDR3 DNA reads TGCAGCGCCGGACATCCTTATAGTGGCTACACCTTC.

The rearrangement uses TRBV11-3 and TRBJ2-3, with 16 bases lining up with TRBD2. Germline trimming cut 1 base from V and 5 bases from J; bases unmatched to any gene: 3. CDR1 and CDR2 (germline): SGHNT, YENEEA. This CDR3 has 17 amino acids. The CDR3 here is CASSLGGLAGGKDTQYF. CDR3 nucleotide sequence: TGTGCCAGCAGCTTAGGGGGACTAGCGGGAGGGAAAGATACGCAGTATTTT. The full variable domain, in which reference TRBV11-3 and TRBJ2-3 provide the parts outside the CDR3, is EAGVVQSPRYKIIEKKQPVAFWCNPISGHNTLYWYLQNLGQGPELLIRYENEEAVDDSQLPKDRFSAERLKGVDSTLKIQPAELGDSAVYLCASSLGGLAGGKDTQYFGPGTRLTVL.

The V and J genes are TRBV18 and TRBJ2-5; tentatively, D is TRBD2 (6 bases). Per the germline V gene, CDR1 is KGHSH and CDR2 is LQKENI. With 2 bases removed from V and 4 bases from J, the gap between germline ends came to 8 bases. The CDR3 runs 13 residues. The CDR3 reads CASSPRLGETQYF. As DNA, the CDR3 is TGTGCCAGCTCACCAAGACTAGGAGAGACCCAGTACTTC.

DNA of the CDR3: TGTGCCAGCAGCCAATTCGGGGCGGGAGGGCCCCAAGATACGCAGTATTTT. Amino acid sequence: CASSQFGAGGPQDTQYF. The chain employs TRBV9 and TRBJ2-3; 9 nucleotides align to TRBD2. V was pared by 4 bases and J by 5 bases, with 14 bases of the junction left unmatched. This CDR3 has 17 amino acids. Germline CDR1 and CDR2: SGDLS and YYNGEE.

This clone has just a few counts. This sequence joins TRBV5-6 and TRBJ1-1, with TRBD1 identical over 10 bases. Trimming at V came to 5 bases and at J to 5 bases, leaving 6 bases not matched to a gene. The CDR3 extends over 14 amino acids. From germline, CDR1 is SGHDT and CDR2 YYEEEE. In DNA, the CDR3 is TGTGCCAGCAGTCTCGGGACAGGGGTTACTGAAGCTTTCTTT. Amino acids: CASSLGTGVTEAFF. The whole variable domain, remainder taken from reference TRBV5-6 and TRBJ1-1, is DAGVTQSPTHLIKTRGQQVTLRCSPKSGHDTVSWYQQALGQGPQFIFQYYEEEERQRGNFPDRFSGHQFPNYSSELNVNALLLGDSALYLCASSLGTGVTEAFFGQGTRLTVV.

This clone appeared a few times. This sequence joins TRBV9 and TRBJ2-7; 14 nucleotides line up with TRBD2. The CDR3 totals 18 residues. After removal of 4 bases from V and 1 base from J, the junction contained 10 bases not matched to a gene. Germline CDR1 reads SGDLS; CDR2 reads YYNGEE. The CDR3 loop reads CASSRTPGLAGDSYEQYF. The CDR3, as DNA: TGTGCCAGCAGCAGGACACCGGGACTAGCGGGAGATTCCTACGAGCAGTACTTC.

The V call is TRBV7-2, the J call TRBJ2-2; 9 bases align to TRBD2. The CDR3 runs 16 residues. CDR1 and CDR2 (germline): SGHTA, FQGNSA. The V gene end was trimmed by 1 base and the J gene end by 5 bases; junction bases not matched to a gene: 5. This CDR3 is CASSLVAGGVTGELFF. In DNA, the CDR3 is TGTGCCAGCAGCTTAGTGGCGGGAGGGGTGACCGGGGAGCTGTTTTTT.

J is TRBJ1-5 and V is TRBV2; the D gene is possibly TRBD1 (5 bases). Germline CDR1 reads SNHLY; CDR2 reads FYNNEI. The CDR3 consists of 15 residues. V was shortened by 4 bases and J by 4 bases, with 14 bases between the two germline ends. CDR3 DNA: TGTGCCAGCAGTGCCGCTCAGGGTGGGAATCAGCCCCAGCATTTT. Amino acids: CASSAAQGGNQPQHF.

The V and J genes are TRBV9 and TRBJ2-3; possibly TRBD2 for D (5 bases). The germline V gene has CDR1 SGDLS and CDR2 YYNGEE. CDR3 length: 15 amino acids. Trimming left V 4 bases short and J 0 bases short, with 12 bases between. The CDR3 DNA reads TGTGCCAGCAGCTCCCGGACTCTCAGCACAGATACGCAGTATTTT. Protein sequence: CASSSRTLSTDTQYF.

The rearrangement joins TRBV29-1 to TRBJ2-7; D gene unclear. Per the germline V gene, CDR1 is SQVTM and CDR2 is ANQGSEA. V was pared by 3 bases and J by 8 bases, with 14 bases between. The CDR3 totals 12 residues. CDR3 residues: CSVEGQAAQQYF. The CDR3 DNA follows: TGCAGCGTTGAGGGCCAGGCAGCCCAGCAGTACTTC.

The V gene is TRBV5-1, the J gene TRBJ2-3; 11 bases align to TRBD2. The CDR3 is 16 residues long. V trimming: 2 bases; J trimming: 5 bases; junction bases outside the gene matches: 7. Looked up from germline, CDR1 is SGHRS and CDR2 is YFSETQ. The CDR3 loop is CASSFSGRAGLDTQYF. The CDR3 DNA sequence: TGCGCCAGCAGCTTTAGCGGGAGGGCCGGGTTAGATACGCAGTATTTT.

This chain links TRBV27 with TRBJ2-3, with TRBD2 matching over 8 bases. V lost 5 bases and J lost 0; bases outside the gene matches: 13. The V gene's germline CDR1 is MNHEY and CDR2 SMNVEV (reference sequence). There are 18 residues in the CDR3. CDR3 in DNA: TGTGCCAGCAGTCCACACGGGTGGATAGCGGGGAGCACAGATACGCAGTATTTT. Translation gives CASSPHGWIAGSTDTQYF.

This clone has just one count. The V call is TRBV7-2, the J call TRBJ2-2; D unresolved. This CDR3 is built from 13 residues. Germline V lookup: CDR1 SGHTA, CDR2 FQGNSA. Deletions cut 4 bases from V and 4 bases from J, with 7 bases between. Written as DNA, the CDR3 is TGTGCCAGCAGCTCCTACAGCACCGGGGAGCTGTTTTTT. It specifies CASSSYSTGELFF.

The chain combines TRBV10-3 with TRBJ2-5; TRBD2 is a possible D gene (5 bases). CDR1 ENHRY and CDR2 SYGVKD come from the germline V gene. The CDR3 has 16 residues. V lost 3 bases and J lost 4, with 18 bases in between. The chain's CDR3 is CAISDPARGRGETQYF. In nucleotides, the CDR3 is TGTGCCATCAGTGACCCCGCCCGGGGAAGAGGAGAGACCCAGTACTTC.

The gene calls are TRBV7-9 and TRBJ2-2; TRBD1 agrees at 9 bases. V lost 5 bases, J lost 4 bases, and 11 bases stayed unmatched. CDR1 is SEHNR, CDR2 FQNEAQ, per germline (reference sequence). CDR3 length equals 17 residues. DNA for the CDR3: TGTGCCAGCAGCCGCTCACAGGGGGCGCGAATCACCGGGGAGCTGTTTTTT. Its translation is CASSRSQGARITGELFF.

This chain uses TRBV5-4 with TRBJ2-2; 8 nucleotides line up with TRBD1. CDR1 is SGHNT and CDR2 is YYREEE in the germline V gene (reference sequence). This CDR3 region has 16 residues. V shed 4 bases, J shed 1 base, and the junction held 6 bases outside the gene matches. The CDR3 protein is CASSGTGTGNTGELFF. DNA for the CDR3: TGTGCCAGCAGCGGAACCGGGACAGGGAACACCGGGGAGCTGTTTTTT.

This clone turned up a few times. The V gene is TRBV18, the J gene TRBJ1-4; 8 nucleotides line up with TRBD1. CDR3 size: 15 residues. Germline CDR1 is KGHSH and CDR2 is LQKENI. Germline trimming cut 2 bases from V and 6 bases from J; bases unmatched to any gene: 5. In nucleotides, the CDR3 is TGTGCCAGCTCACCAGGACAGGGACGGCATGAAAAACTGTTTTTT. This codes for CASSPGQGRHEKLFF.

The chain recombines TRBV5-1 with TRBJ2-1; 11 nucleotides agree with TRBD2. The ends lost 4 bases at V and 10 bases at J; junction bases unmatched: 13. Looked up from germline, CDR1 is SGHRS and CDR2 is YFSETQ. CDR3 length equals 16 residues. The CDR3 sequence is CASSPRLAGPLREQFF. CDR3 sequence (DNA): TGCGCCAGCAGCCCTCGACTAGCGGGGCCCCTTAGAGAGCAGTTCTTC.

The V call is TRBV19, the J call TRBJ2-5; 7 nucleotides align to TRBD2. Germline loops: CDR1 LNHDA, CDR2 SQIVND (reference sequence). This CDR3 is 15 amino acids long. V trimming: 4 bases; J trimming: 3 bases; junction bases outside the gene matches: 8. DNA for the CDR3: TGTGCCAGTAGTAGACTAGCAGCGGGCAAAGAGACCCAGTACTTC. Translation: CASSRLAAGKETQYF.

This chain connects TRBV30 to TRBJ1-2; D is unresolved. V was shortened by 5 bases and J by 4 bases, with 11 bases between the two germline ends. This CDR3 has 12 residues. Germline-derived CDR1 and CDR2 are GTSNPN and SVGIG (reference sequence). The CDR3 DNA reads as TGTGCCTGGGAGGCAGCAGCCTATGGCTACACCTTC. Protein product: CAWEAAAYGYTF.

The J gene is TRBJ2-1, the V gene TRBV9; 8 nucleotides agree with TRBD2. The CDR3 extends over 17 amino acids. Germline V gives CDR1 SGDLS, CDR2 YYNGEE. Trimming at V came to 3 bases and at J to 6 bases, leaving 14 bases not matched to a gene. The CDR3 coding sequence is TGTGCCAGCAGCGCCTCTAGCGGGCGAGTGTTAGGCAATGAGCAGTTCTTC. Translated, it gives CASSASSGRVLGNEQFF.

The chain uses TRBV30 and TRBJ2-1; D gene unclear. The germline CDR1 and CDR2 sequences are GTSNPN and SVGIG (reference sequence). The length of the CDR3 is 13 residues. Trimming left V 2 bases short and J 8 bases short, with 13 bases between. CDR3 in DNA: TGTGCCTGGAGTCGGCAGGTGACGGATGAGCAGTTCTTC. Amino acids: CAWSRQVTDEQFF.

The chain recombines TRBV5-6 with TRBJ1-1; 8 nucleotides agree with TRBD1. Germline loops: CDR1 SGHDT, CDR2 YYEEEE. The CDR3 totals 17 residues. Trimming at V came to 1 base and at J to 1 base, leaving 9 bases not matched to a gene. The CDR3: CASSLTQGGNQNTEAFF. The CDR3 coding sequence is TGTGCCAGCAGCTTGACACAGGGGGGGAATCAGAACACTGAAGCTTTCTTT. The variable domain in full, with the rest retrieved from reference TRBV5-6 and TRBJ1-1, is DAGVTQSPTHLIKTRGQQVTLRCSPKSGHDTVSWYQQALGQGPQFIFQYYEEEERQRGNFPDRFSGHQFPNYSSELNVNALLLGDSALYLCASSLTQGGNQNTEAFFGQGTRLTVV.

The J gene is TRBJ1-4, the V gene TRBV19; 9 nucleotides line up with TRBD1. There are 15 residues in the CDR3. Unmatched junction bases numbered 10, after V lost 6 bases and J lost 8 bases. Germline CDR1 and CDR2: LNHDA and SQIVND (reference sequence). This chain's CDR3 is CASSPFGTGKEKLFF. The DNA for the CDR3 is TGTGCCAGTAGCCCTTTTGGGACAGGGAAAGAAAAACTGTTTTTT.

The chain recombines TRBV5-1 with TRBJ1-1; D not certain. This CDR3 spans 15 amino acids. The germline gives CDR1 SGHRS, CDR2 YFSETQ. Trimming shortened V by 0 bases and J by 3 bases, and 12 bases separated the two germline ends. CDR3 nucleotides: TGCGCCAGCAGCTTGGGGGGAGTCGGGTACACTGAAGCTTTCTTT. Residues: CASSLGGVGYTEAFF.

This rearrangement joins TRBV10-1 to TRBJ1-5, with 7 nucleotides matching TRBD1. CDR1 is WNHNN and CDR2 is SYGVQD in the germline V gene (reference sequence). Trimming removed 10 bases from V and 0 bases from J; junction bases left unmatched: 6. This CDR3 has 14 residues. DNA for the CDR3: TGCGCCACTTCGGACAGGACTAGCAATCAGCCCCAGCATTTT. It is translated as CATSDRTSNQPQHF.